This paragraph covers one T cell receptor (beta chain) sequence. This sample is drawn from a study of blood T cell repertoires in COVID-19. The wider study: Samples representing acute and convalescent COVID-19 were sourced from the United States, Italy and Spain. PBMCs, B-cell-depleted T cells, or T cells provided the cDNA or gDNA that made up the material.

The length of the CDR3 is 12 residues. Per the study methods: Researchers report that nucleated cell counts were estimated from reference gene primer amplification. Generated by immunoSEQ multiplex PCR, the TCRdb table keeps only in-frame clones and is missing some. The V and J calls and clone size were taken over from that table, and D and trimming were inferred from the DNA. Of 250,000 to 300,000 clones in the sample, approximately 90% are singletons; the top ten hold roughly 3.9%. The specimen was peripheral blood. The receptor was derived from a woman aged 40 to 50 with acute or convalescent COVID-19. The V call is TRBV12-3 or TRBV12-4, the J call TRBJ2-3, with 8 positions matching TRBD1. The CDR3, as DNA: TGTGCGAGCGACAGGGGAGGAGATACGCAGTATTTT. Protein sequence: CASDRGGDTQYF.